This TCR beta chain derives from a study of CD8 T cells in ankylosing spondylitis. In regard to this clonotype: Its specificity is not known.

A single record per CDR3 protein comes from TCRdb applying MiXCR to the 5' RACE reads. The sample includes over 130,000 distinct CDR3 sequences, roughly 44% of them seen just once. Study-wide results and limits: It appeared that ankylosing spondylitis blood was characterized by a TCR beta motif of seven or eight highly homologous variants. A number of the motif variants had already been described in reactive arthritis synovial fluid and blood.

CDR1 and CDR2 from the germline V gene are SQVTM and ANQGSEA. The CDR3 covers 15 residues. V was pared by 2 bases and J by 7 bases, with 20 bases between. This sequence originates from a male donor with ankylosing spondylitis. The sample comprised synovial fluid, either unsorted or a sorted T cell fraction (not recorded which). The V gene is TRBV29-1, the J gene TRBJ2-5; D is possibly TRBD2 (5 bases). In nucleotides, the CDR3 is TGCAGCGTTGAATCGTTTATACTAGTCTGGGGGACCCAGTACTTC. It encodes CSVESFILVWGTQYF.